What follows are 12 T cell receptor beta chains derived from one specimen sequenced in a study of blood T cell repertoires in COVID-19. Here immunoSEQ multiplex PCR was the method, and the copy in TCRdb shows in-frame clones only, minus some. In the table there are about 150,000 clones, around nine tenths of which are singletons. Material for sequencing was peripheral blood. Every receptor here comes from a woman in her 70s with acute or convalescent COVID-19.

V is TRBV4-3 and J is TRBJ2-5; TRBD1 is a possible D gene (6 bases). This CDR3 is 14 amino acids long. The ends were cut back, 0 bases at V and 6 bases at J, with 11 bases in the middle. Germline V gene sequence: CDR1 LGHNA, CDR2 YSLEER. The CDR3 nucleotides read TGCGCCAGCAGCCAAGACCCAGGGGTAAAGACCCAGTACTTC. Translated, it gives CASSQDPGVKTQYF.

The chain joins TRBV19 to TRBJ2-1, with 11 bases lining up with TRBD2. V lost 6 bases and J lost 8; bases outside the gene matches: 9. This CDR3 is 15 amino acids long. Germline CDR1 is LNHDA and CDR2 is SQIVND (reference sequence). CDR3 nucleotide sequence: TGTGCCAGTAGACTAGCGGGGGCCGTTGGCGATGAGCAGTTCTTC. This encodes CASRLAGAVGDEQFF.

This rearrangement joins TRBV10-2 to TRBJ1-3; no firm D call. Germline values: CDR1 WSHSY, CDR2 SAAADI. The CDR3 is 13 residues long. Trimming took off 7 bases at V and 0 bases at J, with 7 bases between the two ends. CDR3 protein: CASNPSSGNTIYF. The CDR3 DNA is TGCGCCAGCAATCCGAGCTCTGGAAACACCATATATTTT.

This clone appeared once. The V call is TRBV3-1 (or the pseudogene TRBV3-2), the J call TRBJ1-6; D possibly corresponds to TRBD1 (6 bases). Germline values: CDR1 LGHDT, CDR2 YNNKEL (reference sequence). Trimming stripped 4 bases from V and 7 bases from J, with 11 bases between. The CDR3 totals 14 residues. CDR3 protein: CASSPGRGNSPLHF. In nucleotides, the CDR3 is TGTGCCAGCAGCCCCGGAAGGGGGAATTCACCCCTCCACTTT.

This clone was counted between two and nine times. The chain has TRBV15 and TRBJ2-6; D might be TRBD2 (5 bases). Trimming cost V 5 bases and J 3 bases, with 11 bases left between them. Germline V gene data show CDR1 as LNHNV and CDR2 as YYDKDF (reference sequence). This CDR3 contains 15 residues. The CDR3 DNA reads TGTGCCACCAGCTTGTCCGGGGTTGGGGCCAACGTCCTGACTTTC. It specifies CATSLSGVGANVLTF.

The J gene is TRBJ2-5, the V gene TRBV11-1; 8 bases agree with TRBD2. Per germline, CDR1 SGHAT and CDR2 FQDESV (reference sequence). The CDR3 loop spans 15 amino acids. V shed 5 bases and J 6 bases; nucleotides not matched to a gene: 11. CDR3 bases: TGTGCCAGCAGCCCCGGGGGGGTCCGGCAAAAGACCCAGTACTTC. Translation: CASSPGGVRQKTQYF.

The gene calls are TRBV5-1 and TRBJ1-3; TRBD1 is a possible D gene (6 bases). Germline assignment: CDR1 SGHRS and CDR2 YFSETQ. V lost 0 bases, J lost 0 bases, and 10 bases lay in between. This CDR3 region has 16 residues. In DNA, the CDR3 is TGCGCCAGCAGCTTGGCGGGACATTTCTCTGGAAACACCATATATTTT. Amino acids: CASSLAGHFSGNTIYF.

The rearrangement uses TRBV2 and TRBJ2-5; possible D gene TRBD2, 5 bases. The CDR3 totals 11 residues. Germline CDR1 is SNHLY and CDR2 is FYNNEI. V gave up 5 bases and J gave up 4 bases, with 5 bases separating them. CDR3 in DNA: TGTGCCAGCAGTACTAGAGAGACCCAGTACTTC. Translation: CASSTRETQYF.

The rearrangement joins TRBV6-5 to TRBJ1-2; 9 positions match TRBD1. This CDR3 comprises 16 residues. CDR1 and CDR2 (germline): MNHEY, SVGAGI. Losses at the gene ends were 0 bases for V and 6 bases for J; bases not matched to a gene: 8. CDR3 protein: CASSYSIRTGEDGYTF. CDR3 in DNA: TGTGCCAGCAGTTACTCGATCCGGACAGGGGAAGATGGCTACACCTTC.

The chain employs TRBV4-2 and TRBJ2-1; 10 bases line up with TRBD2. The CDR3 is 16 amino acids. CDR1 and CDR2 from the germline V gene are LGHNA and YNFKEQ. V shed 1 base and J 6 bases; nucleotides not matched to a gene: 6. CDR3 DNA sequence: TGTGCCAGCAGCCAAGTAGCAGCGGGGGGGATCAATGAGCAGTTCTTC. Encoded protein: CASSQVAAGGINEQFF.

The rearrangement joins TRBV7-3 to TRBJ2-5, with D unclear. V lost 5 bases and J lost 4, with 8 bases in between. The CDR3 totals 12 residues. CDR1 and CDR2 (germline): SGHTA, FQGTGA. CDR3 coding DNA: TGTGCCAGCAGCCCCCGGAGAGAGACCCAGTACTTC. Translation gives CASSPRRETQYF.

This sequence joins TRBV6-5 and TRBJ2-1; 8 bases fit TRBD2. CDR3 length: 15 residues. V trimming: 10 bases; J trimming: 4 bases; junction bases outside the gene matches: 12. Looked up from germline, CDR1 is MNHEY and CDR2 is SVGAGI. The CDR3 nucleotides are TGTGCCACCCGACTAAGCGGGGGCCAATACAATGAGCAGTTCTTC. The encoded protein is CATRLSGGQYNEQFF.